What follows are 11 T cell receptor beta chains derived from one specimen sequenced in a study of T cells after yellow fever vaccination (dated 2019 in TCRdb). The label giving this sample's treatment or condition can be read as: live attenuated yellow fever vaccine strain. The library was made by 5' RACE. Data came from an Illumina HiSeq 2500. The public reads were quality trimmed at Q25 with fastp and then assembled into clones with MiXCR by TCRdb, keeping productive beta chains. Rows are combined by CDR3 protein, so each entry shows the most common genes and DNA. The sample data list hundreds of thousands of distinct CDR3 sequences, and roughly 8.7% of these were observed just once. The top ten clones comprise roughly 18% of the sample. This specimen consisted of PBMCs, obtained on the day of the first yellow fever vaccination. The receptors originated from a man aged 18 to 35 who received the YFV17D yellow fever vaccine.

This clonotype was detected a few times. This chain uses TRBV4-1 with TRBJ2-3, with D possibly matching TRBD1 (6 bases). This CDR3 spans 16 amino acids. V was cut by 0 bases and J by 0 bases, with 10 bases left in between. Germline CDR1 reads MGHRA; CDR2 reads YSYEKL. The CDR3 DNA is TGCGCCAGCAGCCAAGATGGTCAGGGGAGCACAGATACGCAGTATTTT. Its protein is CASSQDGQGSTDTQYF.

This clonotype has more than one count but fewer than ten. This chain uses TRBV4-2 with TRBJ2-3, with 12 bases identical to TRBD2. Per the germline V gene, CDR1 is LGHNA and CDR2 is YNFKEQ. This CDR3 region has 17 residues. V dropped 1 base and J dropped 2; count of bases not matched to a gene: 4. The CDR3 bases are TGTGCCAGCAGCCAAGTGACTAGCGGGAGATTCACAGATACGCAGTATTTT. Translated, it gives CASSQVTSGRFTDTQYF.

The chain is built from TRBV4-2 and TRBJ2-5; the D gene is possibly TRBD2 (5 bases). The CDR3 is 15 amino acids. The germline gives CDR1 LGHNA, CDR2 YNFKEQ. V lost 0 bases and J 1 base, leaving 9 bases between the germline ends. Here the CDR3 reads CASSQDGLAQETQYF. CDR3 in DNA: TGTGCCAGCAGCCAAGATGGCCTAGCCCAAGAGACCCAGTACTTC.

V usage is TRBV30 and J usage is TRBJ1-5; tentative D call: TRBD1 (6 bases). Trimming shortened V by 3 bases and J by 9 bases, and 21 bases separated the two germline ends. This CDR3 has 15 residues. In germline, CDR1 is GTSNPN, CDR2 SVGIG (reference sequence). The CDR3 reads CAWSQQQGSGVPQHF. The CDR3 DNA follows: TGTGCCTGGAGCCAACAACAGGGTTCAGGGGTGCCCCAGCATTTT.

This chain joins TRBV29-1 and TRBJ2-1; the match to TRBD2 covers 10 bases. With V trimmed by 4 bases and J by 0 bases, 6 bases remained unmatched. CDR1 SQVTM and CDR2 ANQGSEA come from the germline V gene. CDR3 length: 16 residues. The CDR3 sequence: CSVVSGGHFSYNEQFF. CDR3 bases: TGCAGCGTTGTTAGCGGGGGGCACTTCTCCTACAATGAGCAGTTCTTC.

This clonotype has at least ten counts. The chain combines TRBV5-1 with TRBJ2-1; 12 nucleotides align to TRBD1. J lost 6 bases, V lost 4 bases, and 11 bases had no gene match. The CDR3 contains 17 residues. CDR1 is SGHRS and CDR2 is YFSETQ in the germline V gene. Here the CDR3 DNA reads TGCGCCAGCAGCCCTAGGGGGACAGGGGGCCACTCCAATGAGCAGTTCTTC. It encodes CASSPRGTGGHSNEQFF.

This clonotype has only one observation. The chain carries TRBV20-1 and TRBJ2-5; 12 nucleotides line up with TRBD2. V gave up 2 bases and J gave up 7 bases; unmatched junction bases: 5. This CDR3 is 14 amino acids long. Germline V lookup: CDR1 DFQATT, CDR2 SNEGSKA (reference sequence). The CDR3 DNA is TGCAGTGCTAGACTTCTAGCGGGGGGGGTGACCCAGTACTTC. Protein product: CSARLLAGGVTQYF.

This clonotype was detected only a few times. The chain uses TRBV7-2 and TRBJ2-1, with 7 bases identical to TRBD2. Unmatched junction bases numbered 8, after V lost 1 base and J lost 5 bases. This CDR3 has 16 amino acids. Germline CDR1 and CDR2: SGHTA and FQGNSA. For the CDR3, the DNA is TGTGCCAGCAGCTTAGGGGGGGGACTCAATAACAATGAGCAGTTCTTC. Its translation is CASSLGGGLNNNEQFF.

The sample holds many counts of this clonotype. V gene TRBV10-3 combines with J gene TRBJ2-3, with D hard to call. This CDR3 is built from 17 residues. From germline, CDR1 is ENHRY and CDR2 SYGVKD. V shed 0 bases and J shed 0 bases, with 13 bases lying between them. CDR3 coding DNA: TGTGCCATCAGTGAGTCGAACGGGCCGGCTAGCACAGATACGCAGTATTTT. It encodes CAISESNGPASTDTQYF.

This clonotype was seen ten or more times. The chain employs TRBV6-5 and TRBJ1-1; TRBD1 matches at 8 bases. Trimming at V came to 0 bases and at J to 4 bases, leaving 1 base not matched to a gene. The germline V gene has CDR1 MNHEY and CDR2 SVGAGI. This CDR3 is 14 amino acids long. CDR3 DNA sequence: TGTGCCAGCAGTTACTCTACAGGGGGCACTGAAGCTTTCTTT. It encodes CASSYSTGGTEAFF.

There are a few counts of this clonotype. The chain couples TRBV5-1 to TRBJ2-1; D gene unclear. From germline, CDR1 is SGHRS and CDR2 YFSETQ. This CDR3 region has 16 residues. Trimming removed 6 bases from V and 2 bases from J, with 18 bases in between. The CDR3 here is CASTRLLAGTYNEQFF. The CDR3 nucleotides are TGCGCCAGCACCCGATTATTGGCAGGAACCTACAATGAGCAGTTCTTC.